This T cell receptor beta chain was sequenced in a study of cytomegalovirus exposure and HLA in healthy donors. Study conclusions and caveats: A subsequent analysis found that TCR clusters from the first cohort also tended to co-occur in the 110 or so validation repertoires, with approximately 95% of cluster scores above 0. Cytomegalovirus-associated status was assigned to some 160 TCR beta chains. Confirmation in vitro established that three CMV-associated chains were specific for CMV antigens. Across donors, most TCRs were seen rarely, yet some public ones were widespread.

Data came from immunoSEQ multiplex PCR; TCRdb stores just in-frame clones and leaves some out. The top ten clones hold around 4.5% of a sample with fewer than 150,000 clones, approximately 86% of them seen once. The V end was cut by 8 bases, the J end by 6 bases, with 15 bases between. This CDR3 is 14 amino acids long. The germline gives CDR1 SGDLS, CDR2 YYNGEE. For this clone: Its matching antigen is unknown.

The sequence was obtained from a man aged 18 to 30 in good health and CMV-seropositive. Sequencing input: PBMCs. V usage is TRBV9 and J usage is TRBJ1-6; the D gene is possibly TRBD1 (5 bases). The CDR3 DNA follows: TGTGCCAGAGAGGTGGGGCAGTTTAATTCACCCCTCCACTTT. Amino acids: CAREVGQFNSPLHF.